The 22 T cell receptor beta chains given below trace back to one sample, sequenced in a study of blood T cell repertoires in COVID-19. TCRdb's copy holds only in-frame clones and misses some; the assay was immunoSEQ multiplex PCR. In the table there are 200,000 to 250,000 clones, approximately 81% of which are singletons. The sample was peripheral blood. Receptor source: a woman older than 75 with COVID-19, enrolled during active disease.

The chain employs TRBV28 and TRBJ1-5, with D unresolved. Between the trimmed V and J ends, which lost 7 bases and 0 bases, there was a span of 7 bases. This CDR3 is 13 amino acids long. Per germline, CDR1 MDHEN and CDR2 SYDVKM. CDR3 loop: CASTEDSNQPQHF. In DNA form, the CDR3 reads TGTGCCAGCACGGAGGATAGCAATCAGCCCCAGCATTTT.

DNA of the CDR3: TGCAGCGCGACTAGCGGGGCTAACACCGGGGAGCTGTTTTTT. The encoded protein is CSATSGANTGELFF. The chain couples TRBV29-1 to TRBJ2-2, with 11 bases fitting TRBD2. J was trimmed by 2 bases and V by 7 bases; bases with no gene match: 3. In germline, CDR1 is SQVTM, CDR2 ANQGSEA. The CDR3 extends over 14 amino acids.

The V and J genes are TRBV14 and TRBJ1-3; the D is unclear. V lost 1 base and J lost 3, with 10 bases in between. The CDR3 covers 15 residues. Germline loops: CDR1 SGHDN, CDR2 FVKESK. CDR3 region: CASSQVNTNGNTIYF. As DNA, the CDR3 is TGTGCCAGCAGCCAAGTCAATACAAATGGAAACACCATATATTTT.

The J gene is TRBJ1-2, the V gene TRBV10-3, with D possibly TRBD1 on 5 matching bases. With 8 bases removed from V and 6 bases from J, the gap between germline ends came to 16 bases. In germline, CDR1 is ENHRY, CDR2 SYGVKD. CDR3 length: 13 residues. The CDR3 nucleotides read TGTGCCATCTCCCAGGGTGAAGAAGATGGCTACACCTTC. This codes for CAISQGEEDGYTF.

This clone was found once. The genes are TRBV5-1 and TRBJ2-5, with D possibly matching TRBD1 (6 bases). From germline, CDR1 is SGHRS and CDR2 YFSETQ. V was cut by 4 bases and J by 5 bases, with 15 bases left in between. The CDR3 length is 14 residues. The CDR3, as DNA: TGCGCCAGCAGCAACGAGGGGGTTGTGGAGACCCAGTACTTC. This translates into CASSNEGVVETQYF.

The V and J genes are TRBV3-1 (or the pseudogene TRBV3-2) and TRBJ1-5; 7 bases agree with TRBD1. This CDR3 region has 13 residues. Looked up from germline, CDR1 is LGHDT and CDR2 is YNNKEL (reference sequence). J was trimmed by 5 bases and V by 4 bases; bases with no gene match: 2. CDR3 region: CASSLGTDQPQHF. CDR3 DNA sequence: TGTGCCAGCAGCCTCGGGACAGATCAGCCCCAGCATTTT.

The V call is TRBV7-8, the J call TRBJ1-3; D possibly corresponds to TRBD1 (5 bases). CDR3 size: 17 residues. Per the germline V gene, CDR1 is SGHVS and CDR2 is FQNEAQ. Trimming stripped 1 base from V and 4 bases from J, with 17 bases between. The CDR3 spells CASSLESRQTFGNTIYF. The DNA for the CDR3 is TGTGCCAGCAGCTTAGAATCGAGACAGACTTTCGGAAACACCATATATTTT. Full variable domain (rest looked up from reference TRBV7-8 and TRBJ1-3): GAGVSQSPRYKVAKRGQDVALRCDPISGHVSLFWYQQALGQGPEFLTYFQNEAQLDKSGLPSDRFFAERPEGSVSTLKIQRTQQEDSAVYLCASSLESRQTFGNTIYFGEGSWLTVV.

The sample holds one count of this clone. CDR3 bases: TGTGCCAGCAGCCCAGTGACTAGCGGGGGGACCGGGGAGCTGTTTTTT. This gives the protein CASSPVTSGGTGELFF. V and J are TRBV3-1 (or the pseudogene TRBV3-2) and TRBJ2-2; 13 bases map to TRBD2. CDR1 and CDR2 (germline): LGHDT, YNNKEL (reference sequence). The CDR3 is made up of 16 amino acids. V lost 4 bases and J lost 5; bases outside the gene matches: 4.

The gene calls are TRBV7-2 and TRBJ1-1; 10 bases match TRBD1. There are 15 residues in the CDR3. Germline CDR1 and CDR2: SGHTA and FQGNSA. With V trimmed by 4 bases and J by 4 bases, 6 bases remained unmatched. The DNA of the CDR3 is TGTGCCAGCAGCTCTCAGACAGGGGGCGGCACTGAAGCTTTCTTT. This sequence encodes CASSSQTGGGTEAFF.

This chain links TRBV19 with TRBJ1-2; 8 nucleotides match TRBD1. The CDR3 has 14 amino acids. CDR1 LNHDA and CDR2 SQIVND come from the germline V gene (reference sequence). V shed 3 bases and J 5 bases; nucleotides not matched to a gene: 5. The CDR3 bases are TGTGCCAGTAGTATTGCAGGGGGCTTTTATGGCTACACCTTC. Translating gives CASSIAGGFYGYTF.

A remark on this clone: Mismatch with germline at one junction end may stem from a read error. This chain joins TRBV5-1 and TRBJ1-1; 8 nucleotides line up with TRBD1. The V gene's germline CDR1 is SGHRS and CDR2 YFSETQ. The CDR3 is made up of 14 amino acids. The CDR3 loop reads CASTLGQANTEAFF. The CDR3 DNA is TGCGCCAGCACCTTGGGACAGGCAAACACTGAAGCTTTCTTT.

Comment on this clone: Different DNA sequences within this sample yield the same CDR3. The chain carries TRBV18 and TRBJ2-1, with 13 bases lining up with TRBD2. Germline loops: CDR1 KGHSH, CDR2 LQKENI. This CDR3 region has 15 residues. V dropped 6 bases and J dropped 5; count of bases not matched to a gene: 4. The DNA of the CDR3 is TGTGCCAGCTCCCTTGGACTAGCGGGGGACAATGAGCAGTTCTTC. Translated: CASSLGLAGDNEQFF. Together with reference TRBV18 and TRBJ2-1, the CDR3 gives the full variable domain: NAGVMQNPRHLVRRRGQEARLRCSPMKGHSHVYWYRQLPEEGLKFMVYLQKENIIDESGMPKERFSAEFPKEGPSILRIQQVVRGDSAAYFCASSLGLAGDNEQFFGPGTRLTVL.

The chain couples TRBV27 to TRBJ1-2, with 9 bases that match TRBD1. The CDR3 spans 13 residues. Germline CDR1 and CDR2: MNHEY and SMNVEV (reference sequence). The V gene end was trimmed by 6 bases and the J gene end by 8 bases; junction bases not matched to a gene: 7. The CDR3 DNA is TGTGCCAGCAGGCGGACAGGGGATTACGGCTACACCTTC. Residues: CASRRTGDYGYTF.

V usage is TRBV14 and J usage is TRBJ1-4; TRBD1 aligns across 10 bases. With 6 bases clipped from V and 9 bases from J, the junction kept 10 bases outside the gene matches. This CDR3 region has 15 residues. Germline CDR1 SGHDN, CDR2 FVKESK. CDR3 protein: CASSPGQGPRKKLFF. In DNA form, the CDR3 reads TGTGCCAGCAGTCCGGGACAGGGGCCGCGCAAAAAACTGTTTTTT.

V gene TRBV24-1 combines with J gene TRBJ1-1; 7 nucleotides agree with TRBD1. The germline gives CDR1 KGHDR, CDR2 SFDVKD. This CDR3 spans 16 amino acids. With V trimmed by 2 bases and J by 1 base, 6 bases remained unmatched. In DNA form, the CDR3 reads TGTGCCACCAGTGATTCGAGGACAGGATCGAACACTGAAGCTTTCTTT. As protein: CATSDSRTGSNTEAFF.

A single count supports this clone. The J gene is TRBJ1-3, the V gene TRBV5-4; D is undetermined. Per the germline V gene, CDR1 is SGHNT and CDR2 is YYREEE (reference sequence). Trimming shortened V by 4 bases and J by 4 bases, and 6 bases separated the two germline ends. The CDR3 consists of 12 residues. CDR3 protein: CASSPGGNTIYF. The CDR3 DNA reads as TGTGCCAGCAGCCCGGGGGGAAACACCATATATTTT.

The rearrangement uses TRBV19 and TRBJ2-1; TRBD2 is a possible D gene (5 bases). V gave up 0 bases and J gave up 3 bases, with 9 bases separating them. Germline-derived CDR1 and CDR2 are LNHDA and SQIVND (reference sequence). CDR3 size: 15 residues. The CDR3 nucleotides read TGTGCCAGTAGTATAGATCGAGGGTTCTACAATGAGCAGTTCTTC. Amino acid sequence: CASSIDRGFYNEQFF.

This clone has more than one count but fewer than ten. The chain has TRBV12-3 or TRBV12-4 and TRBJ1-2; D may be TRBD1 (5 bases). V was trimmed by 5 bases and J by 7 bases, leaving 14 bases between them. The CDR3 covers 13 residues. The CDR3 DNA reads as TGTGCCAGCAGTCAACGTTGGGGCCGTGGCTACACCTTC. This translates into CASSQRWGRGYTF.

Ten or more counts support this clone. The gene calls are TRBV12-2 and TRBJ1-2. TRBV12-2 is marked as a pseudogene. The length of the CDR3 is 15 residues. The CDR3 loop reads CASRLGEWLLGGYTF. For the CDR3, the DNA is TGTGCAAGTCGCTTAGGGGAGTGGCTCTTAGGTGGCTACACCTTC.

This chain links TRBV6-5 with TRBJ2-7; D gene uncertain. There are 15 residues in the CDR3. Trimming removed 4 bases at V and 5 bases at J, with 18 bases between. The V gene's germline CDR1 is MNHEY and CDR2 SVGAGI. The CDR3 nucleotides are TGTGCCAGCAGTTCCATCTACCTCCTCACGGACGAGCAGTACGTC. This codes for CASSSIYLLTDEQYV.

The chain employs TRBV29-1 and TRBJ1-1; D remains ambiguous. Germline loops: CDR1 SQVTM, CDR2 ANQGSEA. Trimming removed 5 bases at V and 1 base at J, with 11 bases between. CDR3 size: 13 residues. For the CDR3, the DNA is TGCAGCGTTCGGGGTCTAGGGAACACTGAAGCTTTCTTT. Protein product: CSVRGLGNTEAFF.

V gene TRBV5-1 combines with J gene TRBJ2-3, with 7 bases lining up with TRBD2. The V gene end was trimmed by 4 bases and the J gene end by 2 bases; junction bases not matched to a gene: 10. The CDR3 extends over 16 amino acids. Germline CDR1 reads SGHRS; CDR2 reads YFSETQ. Written as DNA, the CDR3 is TGCGCCAGCAGCAGGGAGGGCGGGATATACACAGATACGCAGTATTTT. The encoded protein is CASSREGGIYTDTQYF. Full variable domain (remainder filled in from reference TRBV5-1 and TRBJ2-3): KAGVTQTPRYLIKTRGQQVTLSCSPISGHRSVSWYQQTPGQGLQFLFEYFSETQRNKGNFPGRFSGRQFSNSRSEMNVSTLELGDSALYLCASSREGGIYTDTQYFGPGTRLTVL.